The 5 T cell receptor beta chains below were found in one sample sequenced in a study of T cell responses to AZD1222 COVID-19 vaccine. Only in-frame clones appear in the TCRdb table, and some are missing; sequencing was by immunoSEQ multiplex PCR. The data hold 90,000 to 100,000 clones, with around nine tenths observed a single time. The material was peripheral blood, obtained on day 0 of AZD1222 vaccination. These receptors all stem from an adult in good health.

The rearrangement joins TRBV2 to TRBJ2-7, with 10 bases lining up with TRBD2. Germline V lookup: CDR1 SNHLY, CDR2 FYNNEI. Trimming cost V 7 bases and J 0 bases; bases outside gene matches: 3. The CDR3 runs 14 residues. The CDR3: CASISSGGSYEQYF. CDR3 DNA: TGTGCCAGCATTTCTAGCGGGGGCTCCTACGAGCAGTACTTC.

The rearrangement uses TRBV5-5 and TRBJ2-7; D possibly uses TRBD1 or TRBD2 (6 bases each). The germline V gene has CDR1 SGHKS and CDR2 YYEKEE (reference sequence). CDR3 length equals 16 residues. V dropped 5 bases and J dropped 2 bases, with 20 bases sitting between them. The CDR3 loop reads CASRGTAGQTTYEQYF. The CDR3 nucleotides are TGTGCCAGCAGGGGGACTGCGGGACAAACTACCTACGAGCAGTACTTC.

The genes are TRBV12-5 and TRBJ1-6; the match to TRBD1 covers 8 bases. Trimming took 0 bases from V and 7 from J; bases not matched to a gene: 11. This CDR3 is 18 amino acids long. CDR1 is LGHNT and CDR2 is FRNRAP in the germline V gene. The CDR3: CASGLVLGQGARNSPLHF. The CDR3 nucleotides are TGTGCTAGTGGTTTGGTACTGGGTCAGGGGGCAAGGAATTCACCCCTCCACTTT.

The chain joins TRBV5-4 to TRBJ1-2; D uncertain. V shed 0 bases and J shed 8 bases, with 14 bases lying between them. The V gene's germline CDR1 is SGHNT and CDR2 YYREEE (reference sequence). This CDR3 has 14 amino acids. The CDR3 spells CASSLAGLPGGYTF. The CDR3 nucleotides read TGTGCCAGCAGCTTGGCCGGGTTACCCGGCGGCTACACCTTC.

This sequence joins TRBV29-1 and TRBJ1-2; possibly TRBD1 for D (6 bases). V was cut by 8 bases and J by 6 bases, with 13 bases left in between. Germline V lookup: CDR1 SQVTM, CDR2 ANQGSEA. The CDR3 runs 11 residues. In DNA, the CDR3 is TGCAGCACCGGGACAAGCAATGGCTACACCTTC. Translated: CSTGTSNGYTF.